This TCR beta chain was observed in a study of Ad26.COV2.S vaccination and SARS-CoV-2 variants. Assay used: immunoSEQ multiplex PCR; TCRdb lists only in-frame clones, some missing. The table lists around 320,000 clones, approximately 80% of them singletons. General study findings and limits: Placebo recipients trailed vaccine recipients in spike-specific TCR breadth. Reported post-vaccination CD8+ and CD4+ T cell responses to spike showed substantial breadth.

The CDR3 spans 12 residues. CDR1 and CDR2 from the germline V gene are SQVTM and ANQGSEA. The ends were cut back, 8 bases at V and 5 bases at J, with 12 bases in the middle. Documented treatment: some 20 received Ad26.COV2.S at low or high dose, single or two shots; about 5 received placebo; per-sample allocation not given. The study sampled participants on day 63 after the first vaccine or placebo injection. Wuhan-strain spike was delivered by a replication-incompetent Ad26 vector. To note about this clone: What it recognizes is unknown.

The V and J genes are TRBV29-1 and TRBJ2-2; no reliable D call. This clonotype was obtained from a person aged 18-60 years who received the Ad26.COV2.S COVID-19 vaccine or a placebo. The material sequenced was peripheral blood, taken in a trial of Ad26.COV2.S vaccine versus placebo. The DNA of the CDR3 is TGCAGCTGGCAGCATGGGACCGGGGAGCTGTTTTTT. It encodes CSWQHGTGELFF.